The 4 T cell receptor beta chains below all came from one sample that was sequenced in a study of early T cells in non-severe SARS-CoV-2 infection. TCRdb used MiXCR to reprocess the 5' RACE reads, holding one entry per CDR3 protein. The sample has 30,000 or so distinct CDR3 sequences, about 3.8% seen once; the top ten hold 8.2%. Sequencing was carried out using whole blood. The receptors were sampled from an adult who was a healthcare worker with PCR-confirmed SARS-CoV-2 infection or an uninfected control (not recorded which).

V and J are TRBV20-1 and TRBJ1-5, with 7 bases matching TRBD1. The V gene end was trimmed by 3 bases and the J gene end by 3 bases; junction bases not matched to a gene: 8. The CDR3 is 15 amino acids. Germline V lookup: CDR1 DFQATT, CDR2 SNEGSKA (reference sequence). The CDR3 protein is CSARTGRLDNQPQHF. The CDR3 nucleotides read TGCAGTGCTAGGACAGGGAGGTTAGACAATCAGCCCCAGCATTTT.

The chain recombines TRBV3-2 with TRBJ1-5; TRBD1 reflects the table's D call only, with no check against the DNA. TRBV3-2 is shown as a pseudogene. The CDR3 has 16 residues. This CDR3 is CVSGVPGQGHNQPQHF. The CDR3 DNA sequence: TGTGTCAGCGGGGTGCCGGGACAGGGACACAATCAGCCCCAGCATTTT.

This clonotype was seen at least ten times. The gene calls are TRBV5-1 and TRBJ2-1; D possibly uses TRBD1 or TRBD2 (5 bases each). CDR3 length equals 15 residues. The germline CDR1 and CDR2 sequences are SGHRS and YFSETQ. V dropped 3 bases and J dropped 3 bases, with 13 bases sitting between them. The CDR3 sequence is CASSSGTAIYNEQFF. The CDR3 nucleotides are TGCGCCAGCAGCTCCGGGACGGCCATCTACAATGAGCAGTTCTTC.

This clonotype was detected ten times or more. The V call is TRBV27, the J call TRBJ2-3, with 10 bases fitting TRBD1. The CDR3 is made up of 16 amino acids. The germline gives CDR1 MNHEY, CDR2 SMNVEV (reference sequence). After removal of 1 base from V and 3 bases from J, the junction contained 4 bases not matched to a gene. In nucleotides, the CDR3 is TGTGCCAGCAGTTTATTTCCGGGACAGGGGACAGATACGCAGTATTTT. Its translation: CASSLFPGQGTDTQYF.